This record concerns one TCR beta chain sequence. What antigen it recognizes has not been identified. Base quality data are lacking; no much larger clone is found one base away. The data were obtained in a study of blood T cell repertoires in COVID-19 (dated by TCRdb to 2020 to 2021). Looking at the study overall: The collaborator samples originated in the United States, Italy and Spain and spanned the acute and convalescent phases of COVID-19. The material from the prospective study consisted of cDNA or gDNA derived from T cells, B-cell-depleted T cells, or PBMCs. Deeply sampled blood TCRbeta repertoires from subjects exposed to, actively infected with, or recovered from COVID-19 were included in the dataset. The repertoires were made available in a free public database intended to serve as a resource for research on the immune response to SARS-CoV-2. The samples were drawn from the first 160 participants of the ongoing ImmuneRACE study and from under 1,500 subjects provided by 6 global collaborators. Nearly every sample came with metadata listing a de-identified subject ID, COVID-19 status, age in years and sex. Where available, HLA class I and class II types were taken from metadata supplied by the sample provider and were not determined by assay-based typing. Overall results and qualifications from the work: How much clinical and demographic metadata was included differed by source and by participant, and the metadata was provided uncurated.

Whole blood was collected in K2EDTA tubes by collaborating institutions according to the institutions' own protocols. For TCRbeta analysis, collaborators shipped samples as frozen whole blood, isolated PBMCs, or DNA extracted from either of those sample types. TCRbeta CDR3 regions were amplified from genomic DNA using the immunoSEQ Assay, a bias-controlled multiplex PCR. The authors' pipeline ran thus. The number of nucleated cells in each sample was estimated from the amplification of reference gene primers within the assay. To quantify the absolute abundance of each unique TCRbeta CDR3 rearrangement, sequence reads were collapsed and filtered. For each sample, productive Simpson clonality was calculated by taking the square root of Simpson's diversity index across productive rearrangements. Here the immuneACCESS table is served through TCRdb, limited to in-frame sequences with V and J called. Missing clones are a known gap in these copies; in checked studies unresolved V genes cover under half, and the rest lacks a known reason. D and trimming come from the DNA, and the V and J calls and clone size come from that table. For this sample there are some 150,000 clones; approximately 88% appear just once. Jointly, the top ten make up over 0.85% of the sample.

Measured from the cysteine to the phenylalanine, the CDR3 is 12 residues long. Kept here is only the CDR3 DNA, which spans 36 bases and is read in frame from base 1. V was cut back by 3 bases and J by 5 bases, leaving a gap of 7 bases between them. The rearranged chain carries TRBV12-3 or TRBV12-4 and TRBJ1-2, with the identity of the D gene unclear. The sequence was obtained from a woman aged 50 to 60 with acute or convalescent COVID-19. Sequences were obtained from peripheral blood. Read as DNA, the sequence is TGTGCCAGCAGTTTTAGCAGTTATGGCTACACCTTC. Translation gives CASSFSSYGYTF.